This T cell receptor (beta chain) derives from a study of blood T cell repertoires in COVID-19. Across the whole study: From T cells, B-cell-depleted T cells, or PBMCs came the material, which was cDNA or gDNA.

Method: immunoSEQ multiplex PCR; TCRdb's copy keeps in-frame clones and lacks some. The sample lists about 250,000 clones, 85% to 90% occurring once. This CDR3 has 14 residues. Germline CDR1 reads WSHSY; CDR2 reads SAAADI. V gave up 6 bases and J gave up 2 bases; unmatched junction bases: 5. Recruitment covered about 25 US areas and drew participants whose ages spanned about 18 to 95 years. Clinical histories supplied by participants themselves formed the basis of cohort assignment. All recovered Cohort 3 donors got two negative PCRs, got clearance, or saw symptom resolution. The chain employs TRBV10-2 and TRBJ2-3; 7 bases align to TRBD2. This receptor was identified in a woman in her forties or fifties who had recovered from COVID-19. The sample was PBMCs or T cells enriched from blood (not recorded which). CDR3 coding DNA: TGCGCCAGCAGAGATAGCGGGTCCACAGATACGCAGTATTTT. This translates into CASRDSGSTDTQYF.